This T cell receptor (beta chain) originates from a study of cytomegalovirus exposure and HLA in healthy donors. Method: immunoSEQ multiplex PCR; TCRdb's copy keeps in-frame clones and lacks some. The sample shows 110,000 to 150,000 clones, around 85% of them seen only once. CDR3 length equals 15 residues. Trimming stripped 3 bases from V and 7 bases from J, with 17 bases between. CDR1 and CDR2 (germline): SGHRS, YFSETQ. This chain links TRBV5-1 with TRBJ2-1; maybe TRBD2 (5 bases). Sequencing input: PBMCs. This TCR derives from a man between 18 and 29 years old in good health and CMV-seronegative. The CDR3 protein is CASSSQEGGRNEQFF. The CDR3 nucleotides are TGCGCCAGCAGCTCTCAAGAGGGCGGGCGGAATGAGCAGTTCTTC.